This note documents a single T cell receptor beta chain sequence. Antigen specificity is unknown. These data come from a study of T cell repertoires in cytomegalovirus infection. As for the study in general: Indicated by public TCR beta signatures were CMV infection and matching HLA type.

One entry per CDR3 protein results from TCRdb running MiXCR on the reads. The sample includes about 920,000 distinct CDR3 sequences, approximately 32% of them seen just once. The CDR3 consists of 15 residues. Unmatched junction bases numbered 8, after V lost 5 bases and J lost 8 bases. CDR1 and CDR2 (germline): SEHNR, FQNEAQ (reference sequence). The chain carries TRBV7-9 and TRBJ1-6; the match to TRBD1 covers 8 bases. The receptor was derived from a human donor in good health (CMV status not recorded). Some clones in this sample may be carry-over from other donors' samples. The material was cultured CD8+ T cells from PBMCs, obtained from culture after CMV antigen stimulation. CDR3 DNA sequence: TGTGCCAGCAGCCCGCAGGACAGGGCGCATTCACCCCTCCACTTT. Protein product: CASSPQDRAHSPLHF.